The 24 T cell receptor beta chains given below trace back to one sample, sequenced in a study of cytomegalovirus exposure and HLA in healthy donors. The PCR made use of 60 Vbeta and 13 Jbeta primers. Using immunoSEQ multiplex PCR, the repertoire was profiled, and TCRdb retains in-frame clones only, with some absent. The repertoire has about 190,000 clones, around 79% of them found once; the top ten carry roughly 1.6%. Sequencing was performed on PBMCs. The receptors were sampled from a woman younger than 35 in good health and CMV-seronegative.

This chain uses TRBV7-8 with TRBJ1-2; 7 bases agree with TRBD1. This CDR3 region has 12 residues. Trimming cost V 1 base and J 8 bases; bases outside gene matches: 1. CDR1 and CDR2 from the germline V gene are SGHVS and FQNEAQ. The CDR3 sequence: CASSLGTGGYTF. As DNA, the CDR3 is TGTGCCAGCAGCTTAGGGACAGGAGGCTACACCTTC.

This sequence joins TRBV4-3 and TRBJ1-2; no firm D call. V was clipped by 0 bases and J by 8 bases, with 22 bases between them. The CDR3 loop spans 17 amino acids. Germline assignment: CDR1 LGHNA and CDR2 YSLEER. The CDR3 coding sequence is TGCGCCAGCAGCCAAGATCGGAGTTTTAGTGGCGGTGGCGGCTACACCTTC. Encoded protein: CASSQDRSFSGGGGYTF.

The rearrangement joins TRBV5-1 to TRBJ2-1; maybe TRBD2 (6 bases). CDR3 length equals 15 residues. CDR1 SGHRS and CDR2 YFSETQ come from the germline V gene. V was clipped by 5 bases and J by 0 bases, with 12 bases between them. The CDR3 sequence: CASRVADNSYNEQFF. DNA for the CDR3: TGCGCCAGCAGAGTAGCGGATAACTCCTACAATGAGCAGTTCTTC.

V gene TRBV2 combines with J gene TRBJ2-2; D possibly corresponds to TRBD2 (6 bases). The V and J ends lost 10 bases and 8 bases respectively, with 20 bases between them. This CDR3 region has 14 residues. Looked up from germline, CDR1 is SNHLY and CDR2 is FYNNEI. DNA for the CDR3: TGTGCCATCACGGGACTGGCCGGAGTTGGGGAGCTGTTTTTT. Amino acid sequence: CAITGLAGVGELFF.

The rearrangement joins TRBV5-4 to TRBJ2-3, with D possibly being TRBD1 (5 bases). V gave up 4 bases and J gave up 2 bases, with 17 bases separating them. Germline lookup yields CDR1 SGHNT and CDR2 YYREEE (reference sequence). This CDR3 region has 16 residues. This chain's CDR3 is CASSLDGRGATDTQYF. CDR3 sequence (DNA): TGTGCCAGCAGCCTTGATGGGCGTGGGGCCACAGATACGCAGTATTTT. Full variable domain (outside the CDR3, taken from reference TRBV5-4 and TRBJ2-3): ETGVTQSPTHLIKTRGQQVTLRCSSQSGHNTVSWYQQALGQGPQFIFQYYREEENGRGNFPPRFSGLQFPNYSSELNVNALELDDSALYLCASSLDGRGATDTQYFGPGTRLTVL.

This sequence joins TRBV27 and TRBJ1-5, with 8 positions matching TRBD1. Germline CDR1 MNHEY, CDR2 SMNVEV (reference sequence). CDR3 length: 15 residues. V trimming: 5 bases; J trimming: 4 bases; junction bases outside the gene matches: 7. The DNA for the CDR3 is TGTGCCAGCAGTGCCGCAGGGGGCTGGAATCAGCCCCAGCATTTT. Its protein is CASSAAGGWNQPQHF.

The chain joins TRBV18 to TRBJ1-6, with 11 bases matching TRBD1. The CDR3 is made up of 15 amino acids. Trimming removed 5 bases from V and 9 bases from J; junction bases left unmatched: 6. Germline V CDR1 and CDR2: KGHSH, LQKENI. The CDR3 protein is CASSSGQGEGSPLHF. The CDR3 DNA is TGTGCCAGCTCATCGGGACAGGGGGAAGGTTCACCCCTCCACTTT.

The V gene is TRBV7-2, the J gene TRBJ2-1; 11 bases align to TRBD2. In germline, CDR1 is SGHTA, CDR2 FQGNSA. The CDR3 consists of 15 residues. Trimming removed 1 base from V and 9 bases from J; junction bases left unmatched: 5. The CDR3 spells CASSLVAGGVIEQFF. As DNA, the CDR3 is TGTGCCAGCAGCTTAGTAGCGGGAGGGGTAATTGAGCAGTTCTTC.

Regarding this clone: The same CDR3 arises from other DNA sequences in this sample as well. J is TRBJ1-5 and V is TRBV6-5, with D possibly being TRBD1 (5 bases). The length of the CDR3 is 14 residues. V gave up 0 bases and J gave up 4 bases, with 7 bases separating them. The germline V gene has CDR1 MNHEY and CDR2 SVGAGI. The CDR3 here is CASSYSGGNQPQHF. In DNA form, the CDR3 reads TGTGCCAGCAGTTACTCGGGGGGGAATCAGCCCCAGCATTTT.

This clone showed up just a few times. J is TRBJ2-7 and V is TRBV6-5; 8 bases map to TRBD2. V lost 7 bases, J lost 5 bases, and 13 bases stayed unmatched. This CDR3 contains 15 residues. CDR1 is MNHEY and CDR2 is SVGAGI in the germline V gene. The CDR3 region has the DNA TGTGCCAGCACCAGCAGCGGGAGTGCCAGCGACGAGCAGTACTTC. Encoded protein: CASTSSGSASDEQYF.

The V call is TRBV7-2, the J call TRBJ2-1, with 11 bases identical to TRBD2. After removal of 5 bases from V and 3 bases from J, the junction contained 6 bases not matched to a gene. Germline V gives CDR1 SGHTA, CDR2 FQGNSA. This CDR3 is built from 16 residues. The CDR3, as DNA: TGTGCCAGCAGCGCCGAACTAGCGGGAGTCTACAATGAGCAGTTCTTC. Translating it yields CASSAELAGVYNEQFF.

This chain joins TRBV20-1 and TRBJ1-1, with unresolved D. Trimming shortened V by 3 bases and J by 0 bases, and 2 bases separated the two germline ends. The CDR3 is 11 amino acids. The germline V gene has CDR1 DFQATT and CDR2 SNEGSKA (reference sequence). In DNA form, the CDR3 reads TGCAGTGCTAGCGTGAACACTGAAGCTTTCTTT. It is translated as CSASVNTEAFF.

CDR3 bases: TGTGCCAGCAGTTACGGACTAGCGGGAGTATCGGAAGAGACCCAGTACTTC. Translating it yields CASSYGLAGVSEETQYF. The rearrangement links TRBV28 to TRBJ2-5, with TRBD2 matching over 13 bases. The V segment lost 4 bases and the J segment 3 bases; nucleotides outside the gene matches: 8. The CDR3 has 17 amino acids. CDR1 is MDHEN and CDR2 is SYDVKM in the germline V gene.

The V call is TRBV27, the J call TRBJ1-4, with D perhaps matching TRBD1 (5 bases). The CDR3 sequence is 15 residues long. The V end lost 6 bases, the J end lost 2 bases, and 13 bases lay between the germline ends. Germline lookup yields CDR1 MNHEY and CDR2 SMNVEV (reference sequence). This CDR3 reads CASRGWGATNEKLFF. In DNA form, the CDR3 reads TGTGCCAGCAGGGGTTGGGGCGCCACTAATGAAAAACTGTTTTTT.

The CDR3 spells CASSYVDRGSTEAFF. CDR3 in DNA: TGTGCCAGCAGTTACGTTGACAGGGGGAGCACTGAAGCTTTCTTT. The genes are TRBV27 and TRBJ1-1; the match to TRBD1 covers 9 bases. The germline gives CDR1 MNHEY, CDR2 SMNVEV (reference sequence). V lost 4 bases to trimming and J lost 4 bases; unmatched junction nucleotides: 7. The CDR3 loop spans 15 amino acids.

Here the CDR3 reads CASSEAVGLAVDEQFF. DNA of the CDR3: TGTGCCAGCAGTGAAGCTGTGGGACTAGCGGTTGATGAGCAGTTCTTC. The chain recombines TRBV6-1 with TRBJ2-1; 11 bases line up with TRBD2. Germline V gene data show CDR1 as MNHNS and CDR2 as SASEGT. The V and J ends lost 0 bases and 8 bases, in that order; junction bases with no gene match: 6. The CDR3 has 16 amino acids.

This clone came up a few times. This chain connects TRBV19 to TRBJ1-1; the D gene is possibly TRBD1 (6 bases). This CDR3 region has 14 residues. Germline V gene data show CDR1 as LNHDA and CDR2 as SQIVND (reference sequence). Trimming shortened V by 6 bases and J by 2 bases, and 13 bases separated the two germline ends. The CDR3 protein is CASSPGHQNTEAFF. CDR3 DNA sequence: TGTGCCAGTAGCCCGGGACACCAAAACACTGAAGCTTTCTTT.

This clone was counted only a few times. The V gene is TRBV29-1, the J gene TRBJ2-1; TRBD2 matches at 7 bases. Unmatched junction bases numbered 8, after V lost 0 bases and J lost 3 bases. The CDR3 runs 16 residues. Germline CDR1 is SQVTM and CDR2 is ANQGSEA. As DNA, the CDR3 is TGCAGCGTTGAAGATCCGGCTAGCGGAATCTACAATGAGCAGTTCTTC. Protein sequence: CSVEDPASGIYNEQFF.

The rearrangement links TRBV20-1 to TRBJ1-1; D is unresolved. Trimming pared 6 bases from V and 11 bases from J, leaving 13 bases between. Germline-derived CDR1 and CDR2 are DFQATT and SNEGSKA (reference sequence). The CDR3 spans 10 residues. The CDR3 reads CSATEFGAFF. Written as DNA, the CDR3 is TGCAGTGCCACAGAATTTGGGGCTTTCTTT.

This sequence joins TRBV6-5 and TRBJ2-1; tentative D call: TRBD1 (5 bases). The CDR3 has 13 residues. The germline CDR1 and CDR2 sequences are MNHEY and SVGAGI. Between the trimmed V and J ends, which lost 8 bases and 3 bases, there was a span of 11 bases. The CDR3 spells CASGQQGYNEQFF. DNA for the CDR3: TGTGCCAGCGGTCAGCAGGGCTACAATGAGCAGTTCTTC.

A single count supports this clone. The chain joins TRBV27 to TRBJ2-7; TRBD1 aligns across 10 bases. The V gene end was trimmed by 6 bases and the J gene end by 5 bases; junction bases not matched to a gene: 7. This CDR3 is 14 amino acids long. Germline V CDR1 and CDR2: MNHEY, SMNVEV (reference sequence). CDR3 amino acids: CASRKTGGNHEQYF. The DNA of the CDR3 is TGTGCCAGCAGGAAGACAGGGGGCAACCACGAGCAGTACTTC.

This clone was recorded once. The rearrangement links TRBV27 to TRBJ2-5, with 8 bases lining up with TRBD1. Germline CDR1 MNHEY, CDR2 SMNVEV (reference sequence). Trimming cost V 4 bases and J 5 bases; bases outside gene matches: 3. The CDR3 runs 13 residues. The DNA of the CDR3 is TGTGCCAGCAGTTATAGGGACAGGGAGACCCAGTACTTC. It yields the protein CASSYRDRETQYF.

CDR3 residues: CSVRDIGYEQYF. The CDR3 nucleotides read TGCAGCGTCCGGGACATAGGCTACGAGCAGTACTTC. V usage is TRBV29-1 and J usage is TRBJ2-5; possibly TRBD1 for D (6 bases). The J call may be incorrect, as the DNA end agrees better with TRBJ2-7. Germline V CDR1 and CDR2: SQVTM, ANQGSEA. The length of the CDR3 is 12 residues.

The CDR3 spells CASSFVGTGPYGYTF. As DNA, the CDR3 is TGTGCCAGCAGCTTCGTTGGGACAGGGCCGTATGGCTACACCTTC. The V and J genes are TRBV7-9 and TRBJ1-2, with 9 bases lining up with TRBD1. After removal of 3 bases from V and 5 bases from J, the junction contained 7 bases not matched to a gene. The CDR3 extends over 15 amino acids. Germline V gene lookup returns CDR1 SEHNR and CDR2 FQNEAQ (reference sequence).